This T cell receptor beta chain came from a study of shared clonotypes between healthy human individuals. The study's findings and limits: Sorted-subset sequencing, rarefaction showed, was incomplete despite large depth. An anticipated effect of sequencing depth on clonotype sharing among donors was recognized. Naive subsets, compared against memory subsets, generally had larger estimated richness values.

Sequenced by immunoSEQ multiplex PCR; TCRdb stores in-frame clones only, minus some. This sample yields 2.3 million or so clones, of which more than 85% are seen a single time; 0.35% to 0.45% belongs to the top ten. A remark on this clone: The antigen is not known.

The CDR3 is made up of 16 amino acids. Germline V gives CDR1 SQVTM, CDR2 ANQGSEA. The V end was cut by 7 bases, the J end by 0 bases, with 22 bases between. Among the donors, all were Caucasian adults who lived in Nashville, Tennessee. This chain connects TRBV29-1 to TRBJ2-7; weak D call: TRBD1 (5 bases). This receptor was identified in a man aged 18 to 29 in good health. Some clones in this sample may be carry-over from other donors' samples. The sequenced sample was naive CD4+ T cells from PBMCs. Subset in this sample: CD45RA+ positively selected. CDR3 protein: CSATWGSSLISYEQYF. The CDR3 nucleotides read TGCAGCGCCACGTGGGGCAGCTCCCTGATCTCCTACGAGCAGTACTTC.